This entry lists 2 T cell receptor beta chains sequenced from one sample in a study of PD-L1 blockade in urothelial cancer. Using immunoSEQ multiplex PCR, the repertoire was profiled, and TCRdb retains in-frame clones only, with some absent. The repertoire holds roughly 130,000 clones, with about four fifths as singletons. Time point of the sample: pretreatment peripheral blood. Sequencing was performed on PBMCs, taken around atezolizumab (anti-PD-L1) treatment. These receptors were obtained from a man in his fifties with urothelial cancer.

The V gene is TRBV29-1, the J gene TRBJ1-1; D call uncertain. Per the germline V gene, CDR1 is SQVTM and CDR2 is ANQGSEA. V gave up 6 bases and J gave up 3 bases, with 14 bases separating them. The CDR3 is 13 residues long. The CDR3 reads CSVGVGRYTEAFF. CDR3 nucleotides: TGCAGCGTCGGGGTAGGTCGTTACACTGAAGCTTTCTTT.

The chain carries TRBV7-2 and TRBJ2-5, with a weak D call TRBD2 (6 bases). The V and J ends lost 0 bases and 5 bases respectively, with 10 bases between them. Germline CDR1 and CDR2: SGHTA and FQGNSA. CDR3 length: 14 residues. CDR3 bases: TGTGCCAGCAGCTTAGCCGGGAGAGGGGAGACCCAGTACTTC. Translated, it gives CASSLAGRGETQYF.